A single sample gave rise to the 18 T cell receptor beta chains below, sequenced in a study of human T cells and chemical hapten exposure. TCRdb recomputed calls from the RACE reads with MiXCR, one row per CDR3 protein. Among under 300,000 distinct CDR3 sequences, approximately 8.6% were seen once, and the ten largest hold 2.3%. Time point in this sample: pre-sensitization, week 0. The treatment here: therapeutic diphenylcyclopropenone sensitization with weekly scalp DPC. The material sequenced was whole blood, taken in connection with sensitization to the hapten diphenylcyclopropenone (DPC). The source is a woman in her forties with alopecia areata. Some clones in this sample may be carry-over from other donors' samples.

The J gene is TRBJ2-5, the V gene TRBV25-1, with 8 positions matching TRBD1. CDR3 length equals 14 residues. Germline assignment: CDR1 MGHDK and CDR2 SYGVNS. Trimming removed 5 bases from V and 4 bases from J; junction bases left unmatched: 6. The CDR3 DNA sequence: TGTGCCAGCAGTAGAGACAGGGGCCCAGAGACCCAGTACTTC. Translated: CASSRDRGPETQYF. The variable domain in full, completed from reference TRBV25-1 and TRBJ2-5, reads EADIYQTPRYLVIGTGKKITLECSQTMGHDKMYWYQQDPGMELHLIHYSYGVNSTEKGDLSSESTVSRIRTEHFPLTLESARPSHTSQYLCASSRDRGPETQYFGPGTRLLVL.

CDR3 region: CASSYSGRADEQYF. In nucleotides, the CDR3 is TGTGCCAGCAGTTACAGCGGGAGGGCCGACGAGCAGTACTTC. The rearrangement joins TRBV6-5 to TRBJ2-7; 10 bases fit TRBD2. V lost 2 bases, J lost 5 bases, and 3 bases stayed unmatched. The germline gives CDR1 MNHEY, CDR2 SVGAGI. The CDR3 runs to 14 residues.

This clonotype has just a few counts. The chain couples TRBV20-1 to TRBJ2-1; TRBD2 aligns across 9 bases. The germline V gene encodes CDR1 DFQATT and CDR2 SNEGSKA (reference sequence). This CDR3 has 14 residues. Unmatched junction bases numbered 9, after V lost 7 bases and J lost 5 bases. The CDR3 DNA is TGCAGTGGGGAAGCGGGAGGAGGGAACAATGAGCAGTTCTTC. Amino acids: CSGEAGGGNNEQFF.

This clonotype was observed a handful of times. The gene calls are TRBV7-9 and TRBJ2-7, with TRBD1 identical over 7 bases. CDR3 length: 13 residues. Germline V gives CDR1 SEHNR, CDR2 FQNEAQ (reference sequence). V gave up 5 bases and J gave up 9 bases; unmatched junction bases: 10. CDR3 nucleotide sequence: TGTGCCAGCAGCCCAGGGGGACAGCGTAGGCAGTACTTC. It is translated as CASSPGGQRRQYF.

The CDR3 sequence: CASSPGTFRNTEAFF. CDR3 in DNA: TGCGCCAGCAGCCCGGGGACCTTTCGGAACACTGAAGCTTTCTTT. The chain carries TRBV5-1 and TRBJ1-1; D is perhaps TRBD1 (5 bases). Germline V gene sequence: CDR1 SGHRS, CDR2 YFSETQ. V was clipped by 4 bases and J by 1 base, with 14 bases between them. This CDR3 contains 15 residues.

This clonotype showed up many times. V gene TRBV30 combines with J gene TRBJ2-3; 11 positions agree with TRBD2. The CDR3 has 15 amino acids. Germline V gene lookup returns CDR1 GTSNPN and CDR2 SVGIG (reference sequence). V gave up 8 bases and J gave up 6 bases; unmatched junction bases: 13. The CDR3 region is CAQTPLAGVRDTQYF. The CDR3 nucleotides read TGTGCCCAGACCCCACTAGCGGGAGTAAGGGATACGCAGTATTTT.

This clonotype was counted at least ten times. This chain links TRBV7-2 with TRBJ2-3; no clear D gene. The CDR3 runs 19 residues. The V gene lost 0 bases and the J gene lost 0 bases, with 19 bases spanning the gap. Germline V gives CDR1 SGHTA, CDR2 FQGNSA. Here the CDR3 DNA reads TGTGCCAGCAGCTTAGCGAGGTTGGCACGGAGCGCTAGCACAGATACGCAGTATTTT. Translated: CASSLARLARSASTDTQYF.

Ten or more counts support this clonotype. V usage is TRBV7-2 and J usage is TRBJ1-1; D perhaps matches TRBD1 (6 bases). This CDR3 has 14 residues. Germline CDR1 reads SGHTA; CDR2 reads FQGNSA. With 1 base removed from V and 7 bases from J, the gap between germline ends came to 13 bases. CDR3 sequence (DNA): TGTGCCAGCAGCTTAGTCACAGGGAATGGTGAAGCTTTCTTT. Protein: CASSLVTGNGEAFF.

A few counts support this clonotype. This chain uses TRBV5-1 with TRBJ2-6; D uncertain. CDR1 SGHRS and CDR2 YFSETQ come from the germline V gene. This CDR3 comprises 16 residues. The ends were cut back, 2 bases at V and 0 bases at J, with 9 bases in the middle. CDR3 in DNA: TGCGCCAGCAGCTTCTTGCAGAGCTCTGGGGCCAACGTCCTGACTTTC. Its protein product is CASSFLQSSGANVLTF.

CDR3 sequence (DNA): TGTGCCAGCAGTTACTCGACTAGCGGGAGTGCAGATACGCAGTATTTT. This codes for CASSYSTSGSADTQYF. The V gene is TRBV6-5, the J gene TRBJ2-3, with TRBD2 identical over 12 bases. The CDR3 contains 16 residues. V was clipped by 0 bases and J by 4 bases; unmatched bases: 2. The germline V gene encodes CDR1 MNHEY and CDR2 SVGAGI.

The sample holds a few counts of this clonotype. J is TRBJ1-1 and V is TRBV20-1; D ambiguous. Trimming stripped 6 bases from V and 0 bases from J, with 11 bases between. CDR1 is DFQATT and CDR2 is SNEGSKA in the germline V gene (reference sequence). The CDR3 sequence is 13 residues long. CDR3 bases: TGCAGTGCCCCCATTATCATGAACACTGAAGCTTTCTTT. It translates to CSAPIIMNTEAFF.

CDR3 loop: CASSLRQGPRSGNTIYF. As DNA, the CDR3 is TGTGCCAGCAGTTTGCGGCAGGGGCCGAGATCTGGAAACACCATATATTTT. The rearrangement uses TRBV27 and TRBJ1-3, with D perhaps matching TRBD1 (6 bases). CDR3 length equals 17 residues. Germline lookup yields CDR1 MNHEY and CDR2 SMNVEV (reference sequence). V was pared by 3 bases and J by 1 base, with 16 bases between.

This clonotype was picked up a small number of times. The J gene is TRBJ2-7, the V gene TRBV5-1, with D possibly being TRBD2 (6 bases). Trimming took 2 bases from V and 0 from J, leaving 9 bases between them. CDR1 and CDR2 (germline): SGHRS, YFSETQ. The CDR3 is 14 residues long. The CDR3 coding sequence is TGCGCCAGCAGCTTCGCCGGGGGCTCCTACGAGCAGTACTTC. Translated, it gives CASSFAGGSYEQYF.

The V gene is TRBV4-3, the J gene TRBJ2-3; 8 bases are a match to TRBD2. There are 16 residues in the CDR3. Germline assignment: CDR1 LGHNA and CDR2 YSLEER. J lost 4 bases, V lost 4 bases, and 10 bases had no gene match. In DNA form, the CDR3 reads TGCGCCAGCAGCCCTACAGGGACTAGGCGAGCAGATACGCAGTATTTT. This sequence encodes CASSPTGTRRADTQYF.

The rearrangement links TRBV7-9 to TRBJ2-5; D ambiguous. The CDR3 loop spans 15 amino acids. Trimming took 1 base from V and 1 from J, leaving 10 bases between them. The germline CDR1 and CDR2 sequences are SEHNR and FQNEAQ (reference sequence). CDR3 residues: CASSLDALGQETQYF. CDR3 nucleotide sequence: TGTGCCAGCAGCTTAGACGCTCTAGGCCAAGAGACCCAGTACTTC.

This chain connects TRBV2 to TRBJ2-2; D possibly corresponds to TRBD2 (5 bases). V lost 6 bases, J lost 4 bases, and 15 bases lay in between. The CDR3 totals 15 residues. CDR1 is SNHLY and CDR2 is FYNNEI in the germline V gene. CDR3 coding DNA: TGTGCCAGCAGAGTAGATTCGGGGTCCACCGGGGAGCTGTTTTTT. It yields the protein CASRVDSGSTGELFF.

V is TRBV6-5 and J is TRBJ1-4; the D is unclear. The V gene lost 6 bases and the J gene lost 4 bases, with 12 bases spanning the gap. The CDR3 contains 14 residues. Germline loops: CDR1 MNHEY, CDR2 SVGAGI. In nucleotides, the CDR3 is TGTGCCAGCAGCCTCGGACGGAATAATGAAAAACTGTTTTTT. This sequence encodes CASSLGRNNEKLFF.

The chain couples TRBV7-9 to TRBJ2-7; 7 nucleotides agree with TRBD2. Per the germline V gene, CDR1 is SEHNR and CDR2 is FQNEAQ (reference sequence). This CDR3 comprises 14 residues. V was pared by 7 bases and J by 6 bases, with 12 bases of the junction left unmatched. The CDR3 sequence is CASTNERLAGEQYF. As DNA, the CDR3 is TGTGCCAGCACCAACGAACGACTAGCAGGCGAGCAGTACTTC.